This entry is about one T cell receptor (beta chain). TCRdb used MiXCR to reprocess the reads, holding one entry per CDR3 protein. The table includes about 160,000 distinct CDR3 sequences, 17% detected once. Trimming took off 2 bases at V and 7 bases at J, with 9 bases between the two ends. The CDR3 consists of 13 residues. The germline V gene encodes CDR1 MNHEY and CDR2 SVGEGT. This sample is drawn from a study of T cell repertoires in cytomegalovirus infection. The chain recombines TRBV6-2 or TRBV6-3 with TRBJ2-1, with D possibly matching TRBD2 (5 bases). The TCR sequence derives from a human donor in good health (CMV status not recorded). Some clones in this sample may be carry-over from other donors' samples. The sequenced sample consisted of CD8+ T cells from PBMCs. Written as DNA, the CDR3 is TGTGCCAGCAGTTACGGGCGGGCAAATGAGCAGTTCTTC. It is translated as CASSYGRANEQFF.